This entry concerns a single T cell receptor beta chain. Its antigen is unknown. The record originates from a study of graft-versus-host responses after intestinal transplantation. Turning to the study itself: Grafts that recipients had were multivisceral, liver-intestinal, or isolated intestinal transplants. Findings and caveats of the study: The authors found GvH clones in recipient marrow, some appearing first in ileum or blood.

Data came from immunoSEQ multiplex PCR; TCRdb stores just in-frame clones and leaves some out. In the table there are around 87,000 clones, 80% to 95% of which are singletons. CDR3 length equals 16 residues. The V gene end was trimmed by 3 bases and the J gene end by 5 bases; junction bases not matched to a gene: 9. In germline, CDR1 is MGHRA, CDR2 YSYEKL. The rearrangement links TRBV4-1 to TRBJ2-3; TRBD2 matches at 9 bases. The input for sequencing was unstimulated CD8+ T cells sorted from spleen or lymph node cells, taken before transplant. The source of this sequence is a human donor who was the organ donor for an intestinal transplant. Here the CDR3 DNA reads TGCGCCAGCAGCCATCCTTCGCGGGGGGGCGGAGATACGCAGTATTTT. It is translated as CASSHPSRGGGDTQYF.